In its sample, the clone carrying this T cell receptor (beta chain) was seen many times. Its antigen is as yet unknown. This sample's time point: newly diagnosed GD, antithyroid drugs for less than 3 months. The authors made the TCR library using RNA they extracted from PBMCs. The patient group derived from an endocrinology department in Xi'an, China. Deletions cut 3 bases from V and 1 base from J, with 10 bases between. The CDR3 is 14 amino acids. The germline CDR1 and CDR2 sequences are SGHRS and YFSETQ. The sample comes from a study of regulatory T cells in long-lasting Graves disease. General study findings and limits: Persistent disease preferred TRBV28, TRBJ1-2 and TRBJ2-5.

The authors built TCR beta libraries using iRepertoire HTBI primers and Arm-PCR of CDR3 regions. Via MiXCR, TCRdb re-called the multiplex PCR reads, giving one row per CDR3 protein. The repertoire holds about 540,000 distinct CDR3 sequences, roughly 13% seen once, with roughly a tenth in the top ten. The same data also contributed to another study, on T cells in Graves' hyperthyroidism and ophthalmopathy. That publication notes: Subjects aged 18 to 65 presented with newly diagnosed hyperthyroidism of less than 2 months' duration. Stable hyperthyroidism was separated from ophthalmopathy by a model based on 13 V-J features.

The material sequenced was peripheral blood mononuclear cells (PBMCs), taken at new diagnosis, from a patient treated with antithyroid drugs. This clonotype was sampled from a man aged 30 to 39 with Graves disease. The chain employs TRBV5-1 and TRBJ2-5; D possibly corresponds to TRBD1 (6 bases). DNA for the CDR3: TGCGCCAGCAGCTCCGGACAGCTCCAAGAGACCCAGTACTTC. Protein product: CASSSGQLQETQYF.